This T cell receptor beta chain was identified in a study of blood T cell repertoires in COVID-19. Study-level information: Acute and convalescent COVID-19 samples came from the United States, Italy and Spain. PBMCs, B-cell-depleted T cells, or T cells provided the cDNA or gDNA that made up the material.

Seattle's enrolled individuals joined amid active infection and were then monitored longitudinally. Authors' processing steps: Estimated nucleated cell counts came from reference gene primer amplification. Sequenced by immunoSEQ multiplex PCR; TCRdb stores in-frame clones only, minus some. V and J calls and clone size follow that table, whereas D and trimming were derived from the DNA. The table shows about 180,000 clones, with about 83% occurring only once. This clonotype was sampled from a woman between 70 and 85 years old with COVID-19, enrolled during active disease. The sequencing sample was made of peripheral blood.

The CDR3 DNA reads as TGTGCCACCAGCAGAGCCACGGGAGTAACCGGGGAGCTGTTTTTT. Translating gives CATSRATGVTGELFF. The chain is built from TRBV15 and TRBJ2-2, with a weak D call TRBD2 (6 bases). Per the germline V gene, CDR1 is LNHNV and CDR2 is YYDKDF (reference sequence). The V end lost 1 base, the J end lost 5 bases, and 11 bases lay between the germline ends. This CDR3 comprises 15 residues.